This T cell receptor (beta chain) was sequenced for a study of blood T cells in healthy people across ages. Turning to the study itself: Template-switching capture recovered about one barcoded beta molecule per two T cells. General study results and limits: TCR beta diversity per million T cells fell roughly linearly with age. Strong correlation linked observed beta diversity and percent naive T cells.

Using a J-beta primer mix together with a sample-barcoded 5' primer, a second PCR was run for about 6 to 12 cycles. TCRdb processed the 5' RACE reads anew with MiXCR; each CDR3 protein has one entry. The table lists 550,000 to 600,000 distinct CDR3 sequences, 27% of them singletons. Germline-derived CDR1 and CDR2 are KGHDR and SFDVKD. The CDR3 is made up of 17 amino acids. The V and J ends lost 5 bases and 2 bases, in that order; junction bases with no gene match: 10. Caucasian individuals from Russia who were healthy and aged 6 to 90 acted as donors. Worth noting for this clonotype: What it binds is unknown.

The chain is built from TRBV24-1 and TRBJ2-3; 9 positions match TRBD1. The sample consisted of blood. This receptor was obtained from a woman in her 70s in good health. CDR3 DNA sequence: TGTGCCACCAGTGGTATAACAGGGGGCCTATACACAGATACGCAGTATTTT. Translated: CATSGITGGLYTDTQYF.